Listed here is a single T cell receptor beta chain. Cohort assignment relied on participant-reported clinical history. In the source study's methods: Estimation of nucleated cell counts relied on the amplification of reference gene primers. Generated by immunoSEQ multiplex PCR, the TCRdb table keeps only in-frame clones and is missing some. V and J calls and clone size are given by that table; D and trimming were obtained from the DNA. The table has some 190,000 clones, around 81% seen once. Trimming cost V 8 bases and J 4 bases; bases outside gene matches: 4. This CDR3 has 12 residues. CDR1 is SEHNR and CDR2 is FQNEAQ in the germline V gene (reference sequence). This sample was taken from a study of blood T cell repertoires in COVID-19. About the study: Sites across the United States, Italy and Spain contributed samples from acute and convalescent COVID-19. PBMCs, B-cell-depleted T cells, or T cells provided the cDNA or gDNA that made up the material.

This clonotype originated in a man aged 30-40 years with acute COVID-19. Sequencing was done on a sample of PBMCs or T cells enriched from blood (not recorded which). The genes are TRBV7-9 and TRBJ2-5; 7 nucleotides agree with TRBD2. This chain's CDR3 is CASGLGAETQYF. In nucleotides, the CDR3 is TGTGCCAGCGGACTAGGCGCAGAGACCCAGTACTTC. Based on the CDR3 plus reference TRBV7-9 and TRBJ2-5, the full variable domain is DTGVSQNPRHKITKRGQNVTFRCDPISEHNRLYWYRQTLGQGPEFLTYFQNEAQLEKSRLLSDRFSAERPKGSFSTLEIQRTEQGDSAMYLCASGLGAETQYFGPGTRLLVL.